A single sample gave rise to the 6 T cell receptor beta chains below, sequenced in a study of T cell responses to AZD1222 COVID-19 vaccine. The data were produced by immunoSEQ multiplex PCR, yet TCRdb's version contains in-frame clones alone and is incomplete. The sample has 110,000 to 150,000 clones, about 93% seen once. Sequences were derived from peripheral blood, sampled on day 0 of AZD1222 vaccination. The receptors were sampled from an adult in good health.

J is TRBJ1-2 and V is TRBV30; no reliable D call. V lost 0 bases and J lost 6, with 8 bases in between. Per the germline V gene, CDR1 is GTSNPN and CDR2 is SVGIG (reference sequence). This CDR3 contains 12 residues. CDR3 amino acids: CAWSVSPNGYTF. The CDR3 bases are TGTGCCTGGAGTGTATCCCCAAATGGCTACACCTTC.

This clone was counted a single time. V and J are TRBV5-1 and TRBJ1-2; no clear D gene. This CDR3 contains 13 residues. Trimming took 4 bases from V and 2 from J, leaving 9 bases between them. Germline loops: CDR1 SGHRS, CDR2 YFSETQ. The CDR3 loop reads CASSRTDNYGYTF. The DNA of the CDR3 is TGCGCCAGCAGCCGTACGGACAACTATGGCTACACCTTC. The full variable domain, in which reference TRBV5-1 and TRBJ1-2 provide the parts outside the CDR3, is KAGVTQTPRYLIKTRGQQVTLSCSPISGHRSVSWYQQTPGQGLQFLFEYFSETQRNKGNFPGRFSGRQFSNSRSEMNVSTLELGDSALYLCASSRTDNYGYTFGSGTRLTVV.

The gene calls are TRBV5-4 and TRBJ2-5; possibly TRBD2 for D (5 bases). V was trimmed by 2 bases and J by 4 bases, leaving 12 bases between them. The CDR3 totals 14 residues. Germline CDR1 is SGHNT and CDR2 is YYREEE (reference sequence). CDR3 residues: CASSFGLGAETQYF. DNA for the CDR3: TGTGCCAGCAGCTTTGGACTGGGAGCAGAGACCCAGTACTTC. The complete variable domain, with remaining parts taken from reference TRBV5-4 and TRBJ2-5, reads ETGVTQSPTHLIKTRGQQVTLRCSSQSGHNTVSWYQQALGQGPQFIFQYYREEENGRGNFPPRFSGLQFPNYSSELNVNALELDDSALYLCASSFGLGAETQYFGPGTRLLVL.

The chain has TRBV3-1 (or the pseudogene TRBV3-2) and TRBJ2-1; 9 bases fit TRBD1. Germline CDR1 and CDR2: LGHDT and YNNKEL (reference sequence). V shed 1 base, J shed 7 bases, and the junction held 8 bases outside the gene matches. The CDR3 extends over 16 amino acids. CDR3 residues: CASSQAGRDRVNEQFF. CDR3 in DNA: TGTGCCAGCAGCCAAGCTGGCCGGGACAGGGTTAATGAGCAGTTCTTC.

This chain links TRBV6-4 with TRBJ2-2, with TRBD1 as a possible D gene (6 bases). The CDR3 has 15 amino acids. Germline V gene sequence: CDR1 MRHNA, CDR2 SNTAGT. The germline V and J ends were trimmed by 3 bases and 0 bases, with 8 bases remaining between them. Here the CDR3 DNA reads TGTGCCAGCAGTGAGAAGGGGGCGAACACCGGGGAGCTGTTTTTT. Protein sequence: CASSEKGANTGELFF.

The J gene is TRBJ1-5, the V gene TRBV5-1; possible D gene TRBD1, 6 bases. Germline assignment: CDR1 SGHRS and CDR2 YFSETQ. Deletions cut 4 bases from V and 1 base from J, with 12 bases between. CDR3 length: 15 residues. The CDR3 loop is CASSLEDSSNQPQHF. CDR3 DNA: TGCGCCAGCAGCCTAGAGGACAGCAGCAATCAGCCCCAGCATTTT.